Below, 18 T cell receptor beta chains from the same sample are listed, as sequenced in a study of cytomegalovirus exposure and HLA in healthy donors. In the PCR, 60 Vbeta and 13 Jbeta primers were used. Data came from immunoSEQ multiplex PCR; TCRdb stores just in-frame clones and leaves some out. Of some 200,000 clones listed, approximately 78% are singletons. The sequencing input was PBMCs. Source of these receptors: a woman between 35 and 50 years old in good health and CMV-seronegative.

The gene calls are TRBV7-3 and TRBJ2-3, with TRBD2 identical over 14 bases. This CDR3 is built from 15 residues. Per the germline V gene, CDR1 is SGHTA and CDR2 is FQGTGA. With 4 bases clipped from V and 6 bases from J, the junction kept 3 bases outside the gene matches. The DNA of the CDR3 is TGTGCCAGCAGCTGGACTAGCGGGAGGTTGGATACGCAGTATTTT. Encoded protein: CASSWTSGRLDTQYF.

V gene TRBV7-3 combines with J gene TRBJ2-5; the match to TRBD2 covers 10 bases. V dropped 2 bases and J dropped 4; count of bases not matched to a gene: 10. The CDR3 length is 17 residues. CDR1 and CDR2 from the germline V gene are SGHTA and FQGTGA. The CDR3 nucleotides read TGTGCCAGCAGCTTAGTAAGCCGAGCGGGAGGGCTAGAGACCCAGTACTTC. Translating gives CASSLVSRAGGLETQYF.

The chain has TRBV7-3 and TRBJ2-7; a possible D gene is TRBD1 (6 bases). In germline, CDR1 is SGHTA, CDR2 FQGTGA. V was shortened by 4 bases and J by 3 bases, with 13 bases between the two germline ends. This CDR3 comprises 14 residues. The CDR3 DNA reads TGTGCCAGCAGCTCTAGACCAGGGGACTACGAGCAGTACTTC. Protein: CASSSRPGDYEQYF.

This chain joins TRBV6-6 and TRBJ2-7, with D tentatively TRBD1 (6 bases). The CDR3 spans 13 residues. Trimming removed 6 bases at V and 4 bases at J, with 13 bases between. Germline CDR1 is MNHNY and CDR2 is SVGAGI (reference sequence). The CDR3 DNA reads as TGTGCCAGCAGCAGACAGGACAGATACGAGCAGTACTTC. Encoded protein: CASSRQDRYEQYF.

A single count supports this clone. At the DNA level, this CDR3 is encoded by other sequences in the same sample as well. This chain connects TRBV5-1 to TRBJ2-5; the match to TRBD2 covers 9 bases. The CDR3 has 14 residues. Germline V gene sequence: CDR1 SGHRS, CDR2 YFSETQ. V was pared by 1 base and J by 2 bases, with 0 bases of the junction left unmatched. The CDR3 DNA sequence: TGCGCCAGCAGCTTGACTAGCGGGCAAGAGACCCAGTACTTC. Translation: CASSLTSGQETQYF.

For the CDR3, the DNA is TGTGCCAGCAGCTCTTACCGACTAGCGGACTACAATGAGCAGTTCTTC. Residues: CASSSYRLADYNEQFF. V usage is TRBV7-9 and J usage is TRBJ2-1, with TRBD2 matching 9 bases. CDR3 length: 16 residues. Per the germline V gene, CDR1 is SEHNR and CDR2 is FQNEAQ (reference sequence). The junction had 7 bases not matched to a gene; V was cut back by 4 bases and J by 3 bases.

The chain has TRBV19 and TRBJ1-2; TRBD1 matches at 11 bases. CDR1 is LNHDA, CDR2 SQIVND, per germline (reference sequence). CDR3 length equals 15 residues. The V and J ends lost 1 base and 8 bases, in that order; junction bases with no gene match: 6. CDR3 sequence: CASSIGTGGRGGYTF. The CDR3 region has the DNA TGTGCCAGTAGTATAGGGACAGGGGGCCGAGGAGGCTACACCTTC.

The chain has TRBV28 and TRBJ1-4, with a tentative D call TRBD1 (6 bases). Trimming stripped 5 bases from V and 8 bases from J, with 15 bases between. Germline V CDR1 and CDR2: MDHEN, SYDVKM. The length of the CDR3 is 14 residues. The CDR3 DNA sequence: TGTGCCAGCAGTGCCGCAGGGGTGAGGGAAAAACTGTTTTTT. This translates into CASSAAGVREKLFF.

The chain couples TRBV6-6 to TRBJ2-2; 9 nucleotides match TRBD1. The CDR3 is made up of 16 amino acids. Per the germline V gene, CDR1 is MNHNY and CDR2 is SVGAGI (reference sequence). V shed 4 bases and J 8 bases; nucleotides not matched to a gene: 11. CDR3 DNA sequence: TGTGCCAGCAGTTCTGAAAACAGGGGGCTTGTGGGGGAGCTGTTTTTT. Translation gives CASSSENRGLVGELFF.

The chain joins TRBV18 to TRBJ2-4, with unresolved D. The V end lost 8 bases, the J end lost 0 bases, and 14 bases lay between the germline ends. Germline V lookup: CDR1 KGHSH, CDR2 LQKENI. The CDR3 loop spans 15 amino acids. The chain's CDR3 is CASTTTNIAKNIQYF. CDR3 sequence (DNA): TGTGCCAGCACCACGACAAATATAGCCAAAAACATTCAGTACTTC.

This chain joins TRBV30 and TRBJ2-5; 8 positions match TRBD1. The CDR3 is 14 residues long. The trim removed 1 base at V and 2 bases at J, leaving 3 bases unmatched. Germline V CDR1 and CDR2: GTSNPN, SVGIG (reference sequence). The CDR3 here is CAWSGRTGQETQYF. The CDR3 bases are TGTGCCTGGAGTGGGCGGACAGGGCAAGAGACCCAGTACTTC. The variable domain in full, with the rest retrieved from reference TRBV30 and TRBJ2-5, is SQTIHQWPATLVQPVGSPLSLECTVEGTSNPNLYWYRQAAGRGLQLLFYSVGIGQISSEVPQNLSASRPQDRQFILSSKKLLLSDSGFYLCAWSGRTGQETQYFGPGTRLLVL.

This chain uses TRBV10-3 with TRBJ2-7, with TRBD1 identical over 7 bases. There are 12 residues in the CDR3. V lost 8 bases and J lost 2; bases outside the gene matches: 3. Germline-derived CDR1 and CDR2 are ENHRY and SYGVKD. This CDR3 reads CAISDRAYEQYF. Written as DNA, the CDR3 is TGTGCCATCTCTGACAGGGCCTACGAGCAGTACTTC.

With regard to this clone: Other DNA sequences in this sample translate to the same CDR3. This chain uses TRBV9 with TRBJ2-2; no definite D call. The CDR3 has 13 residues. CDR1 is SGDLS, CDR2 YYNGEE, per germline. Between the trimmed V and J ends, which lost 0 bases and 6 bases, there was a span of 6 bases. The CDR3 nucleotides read TGTGCCAGCAGCGTAGGTGGAGCCGGGGAGCTGTTTTTT. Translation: CASSVGGAGELFF. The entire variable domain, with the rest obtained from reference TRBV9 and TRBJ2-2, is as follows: DSGVTQTPKHLITATGQRVTLRCSPRSGDLSVYWYQQSLDQGLQFLIQYYNGEERAKGNILERFSAQQFPDLHSELNLSSLELGDSALYFCASSVGGAGELFFGEGSRLTVL.

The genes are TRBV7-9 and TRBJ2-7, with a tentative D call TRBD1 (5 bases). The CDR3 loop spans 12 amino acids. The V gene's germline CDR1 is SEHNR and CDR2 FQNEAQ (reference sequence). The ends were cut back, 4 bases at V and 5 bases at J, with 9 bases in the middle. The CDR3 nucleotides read TGTGCCAGCAGCTACCCAGGGCACGAGCAGTACTTC. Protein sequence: CASSYPGHEQYF.

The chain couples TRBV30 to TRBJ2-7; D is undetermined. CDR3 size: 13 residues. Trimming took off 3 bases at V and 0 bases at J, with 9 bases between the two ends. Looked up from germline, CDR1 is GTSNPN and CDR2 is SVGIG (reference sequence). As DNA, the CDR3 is TGTGCCTGGAGCCGCTCCTACTCCTACGAGCAGTACTTC. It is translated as CAWSRSYSYEQYF. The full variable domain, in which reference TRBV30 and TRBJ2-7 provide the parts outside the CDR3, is SQTIHQWPATLVQPVGSPLSLECTVEGTSNPNLYWYRQAAGRGLQLLFYSVGIGQISSEVPQNLSASRPQDRQFILSSKKLLLSDSGFYLCAWSRSYSYEQYFGPGTRLTVT.

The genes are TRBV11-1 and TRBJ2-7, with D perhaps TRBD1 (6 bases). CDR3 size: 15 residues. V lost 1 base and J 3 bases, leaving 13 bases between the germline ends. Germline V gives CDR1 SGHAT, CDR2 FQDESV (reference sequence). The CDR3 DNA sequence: TGTGCCAGCAGCTTAGACAGGGTAACAATCTACGAGCAGTACTTC. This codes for CASSLDRVTIYEQYF.

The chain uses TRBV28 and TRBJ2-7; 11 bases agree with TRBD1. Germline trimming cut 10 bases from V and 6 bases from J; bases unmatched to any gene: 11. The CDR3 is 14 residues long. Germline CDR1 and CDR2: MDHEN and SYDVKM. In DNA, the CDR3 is TGTGCCACTATTCAAGGACAGGGGGCTATCGAGCAGTACTTC. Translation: CATIQGQGAIEQYF.

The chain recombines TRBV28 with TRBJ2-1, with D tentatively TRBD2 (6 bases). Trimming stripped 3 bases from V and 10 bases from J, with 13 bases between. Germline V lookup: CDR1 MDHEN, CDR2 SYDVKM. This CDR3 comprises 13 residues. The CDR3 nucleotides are TGTGCCAGCAGTTTTAGCGGTAGGCGGGAGCAGTTCTTC. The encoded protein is CASSFSGRREQFF.